The 26 T cell receptor beta chains reported below all come from one sample, sequenced in a study of neurological immune-mediated disorders. Time point defined: longitudinal time-point 2. Each CDR3 protein gets one entry after TCRdb re-called the 5' RACE reads with MiXCR. The sample yields some 48,000 distinct CDR3 sequences, roughly 14% seen once. Sample: PBMCs. These receptors originate from a male donor with HTLV-1-associated myelopathy (HAM/TSP).

At least ten counts were recorded for this clonotype. This rearrangement joins TRBV5-1 to TRBJ1-5, with 7 bases matching TRBD1. This CDR3 has 14 amino acids. Per the germline V gene, CDR1 is SGHRS and CDR2 is YFSETQ. J lost 3 bases, V lost 4 bases, and 4 bases had no gene match. CDR3 amino acids: CASSLGTDNQPQHF. The CDR3 nucleotides read TGCGCCAGCAGCCTCGGGACAGACAATCAGCCCCAGCATTTT. Together with reference TRBV5-1 and TRBJ1-5, the CDR3 gives the full variable domain: KAGVTQTPRYLIKTRGQQVTLSCSPISGHRSVSWYQQTPGQGLQFLFEYFSETQRNKGNFPGRFSGRQFSNSRSEMNVSTLELGDSALYLCASSLGTDNQPQHFGDGTRLSIL.

This clonotype was recorded at least ten times. The chain uses TRBV20-1 and TRBJ2-3; D tentatively reads TRBD1 or TRBD2 (5 bases each). This CDR3 has 13 amino acids. Germline V CDR1 and CDR2: DFQATT, SNEGSKA (reference sequence). Between the trimmed V and J ends, which lost 3 bases and 5 bases, there was a span of 12 bases. The chain's CDR3 is CSASSGPRDTQYF. For the CDR3, the DNA is TGCAGTGCTAGTTCGGGGCCCAGAGATACGCAGTATTTT.

This clonotype was seen many times. This chain connects TRBV7-8 to TRBJ1-3; possible D gene TRBD1, 5 bases. V lost 1 base and J 3 bases, leaving 10 bases between the germline ends. CDR3 length: 15 residues. Germline V gives CDR1 SGHVS, CDR2 FQNEAQ. CDR3 loop: CASSLVDGGGNTIYF. The DNA for the CDR3 is TGTGCCAGCAGCTTAGTCGACGGGGGTGGAAACACCATATATTTT. Variable domain in full (rest from reference TRBV7-8 and TRBJ1-3): GAGVSQSPRYKVAKRGQDVALRCDPISGHVSLFWYQQALGQGPEFLTYFQNEAQLDKSGLPSDRFFAERPEGSVSTLKIQRTQQEDSAVYLCASSLVDGGGNTIYFGEGSWLTVV.

The J gene is TRBJ1-3, the V gene TRBV18; 8 bases match TRBD1. The germline V gene has CDR1 KGHSH and CDR2 LQKENI. This CDR3 comprises 16 residues. V lost 9 bases to trimming and J lost 1 base; unmatched junction nucleotides: 11. CDR3 sequence: CARATGGPRSGNTIYF. CDR3 nucleotide sequence: TGTGCCAGGGCCACAGGGGGACCGCGGTCTGGAAACACCATATATTTT.

This clonotype has at least ten counts. The V and J genes are TRBV6-4 and TRBJ1-5, with 10 bases that match TRBD1. The CDR3 runs to 21 residues. Germline values: CDR1 MRHNA, CDR2 SNTAGT. After removal of 1 base from V and 1 base from J, the junction contained 16 bases not matched to a gene. CDR3: CASSDCDGPGTGERSNQPQHF. CDR3 nucleotide sequence: TGTGCCAGCAGTGACTGCGATGGGCCAGGGACAGGGGAGAGGAGCAATCAGCCCCAGCATTTT.

The gene calls are TRBV2 and TRBJ2-7; D is unclear. The CDR3 consists of 13 residues. V lost 4 bases, J lost 5 bases, and 12 bases lay in between. Germline V CDR1 and CDR2: SNHLY, FYNNEI. CDR3 sequence: CASSATGLDEQYF. CDR3 coding DNA: TGTGCCAGCAGTGCTACCGGTTTGGACGAGCAGTACTTC.

This clonotype was recorded many times. The chain couples TRBV20-1 to TRBJ2-1; D is uncertain. The V gene's germline CDR1 is DFQATT and CDR2 SNEGSKA (reference sequence). V was clipped by 3 bases and J by 3 bases, with 9 bases between them. The CDR3 sequence is 13 residues long. CDR3 coding DNA: TGCAGTGCTAGGGCTTCGATCTACAATGAGCAGTTCTTC. Translating gives CSARASIYNEQFF.

On this clonotype itself: This clone may be a read error of a much larger clone one base away. This sequence joins TRBV12-3 or TRBV12-4 and TRBJ2-3, with a tentative D call TRBD1 (6 bases). The CDR3 contains 15 residues. V was pared by 2 bases and J by 3 bases, with 12 bases between. The CDR3 nucleotides read TGTGCCAGCAGTTTAAGGGGGAAGGGTACAGATACGCAGTATTTT. Residues: CASSLRGKGTDTQYF.

This clonotype was detected ten times or more. The chain employs TRBV5-1 and TRBJ2-6; 9 bases align to TRBD1. The CDR3 is 19 amino acids. V shed 3 bases and J 0 bases; nucleotides not matched to a gene: 10. CDR1 and CDR2 (germline): SGHRS, YFSETQ. This CDR3 reads CASSYTGGGLDSGANVLTF. The CDR3 bases are TGCGCCAGCAGCTACACAGGGGGCGGATTAGACTCTGGGGCCAACGTCCTGACTTTC.

This clonotype was seen repeatedly, ten times or more. This sequence joins TRBV20-1 and TRBJ1-2; D call uncertain. Trimming cost V 6 bases and J 5 bases, with 16 bases left between them. The length of the CDR3 is 13 residues. Germline loops: CDR1 DFQATT, CDR2 SNEGSKA (reference sequence). CDR3 sequence (DNA): TGCAGTGCGGGGAGGGAGGTCGGATATGGCTACACCTTC. This translates into CSAGREVGYGYTF.

This clonotype has ten or more counts. This sequence joins TRBV5-1 and TRBJ2-1; D ambiguous. The germline V gene encodes CDR1 SGHRS and CDR2 YFSETQ. The CDR3 runs to 13 residues. Trimming cost V 6 bases and J 10 bases, with 17 bases left between them. CDR3 DNA: TGCGCCAGCACTCCCGACCAGCCGTGGGAGCAGTTCTTC. This encodes CASTPDQPWEQFF. Based on the CDR3 plus reference TRBV5-1 and TRBJ2-1, the full variable domain is KAGVTQTPRYLIKTRGQQVTLSCSPISGHRSVSWYQQTPGQGLQFLFEYFSETQRNKGNFPGRFSGRQFSNSRSEMNVSTLELGDSALYLCASTPDQPWEQFFGPGTRLTVL.

This clonotype was seen ten or more times. The chain links TRBV29-1 to TRBJ1-1; D is possibly TRBD1 (5 bases). The V gene's germline CDR1 is SQVTM and CDR2 ANQGSEA. There are 13 residues in the CDR3. V was shortened by 8 bases and J by 0 bases, with 13 bases between the two germline ends. CDR3 coding DNA: TGCAGCCTGGCGGGGCCTATGAACACTGAAGCTTTCTTT. Its protein is CSLAGPMNTEAFF.

This clonotype came up many times. The chain recombines TRBV12-3 or TRBV12-4 with TRBJ2-7; maybe TRBD2 (7 bases). Trimming removed 6 bases at V and 4 bases at J, with 19 bases between. CDR3 size: 15 residues. The CDR3 coding sequence is TGTGCCAGCAGCGGTGGGAGGGGGATGCTTTACGAGCAGTACTTC. Translated, it gives CASSGGRGMLYEQYF.

This clonotype has ten or more counts. The chain employs TRBV12-3 or TRBV12-4 and TRBJ1-5; the D gene is possibly TRBD1 (5 bases). V gave up 5 bases and J gave up 4 bases, with 12 bases separating them. The CDR3 loop spans 14 amino acids. This CDR3 is CASSPGGTNQPQHF. In DNA form, the CDR3 reads TGTGCCAGCAGTCCTGGGGGGACGAATCAGCCCCAGCATTTT.

This clonotype appeared many times. DNA for the CDR3: TGCGCCAGCAGCTTGGTTGGGCAGGGCGAAGGCTACACCTTC. Translation gives CASSLVGQGEGYTF. The chain has TRBV5-1 and TRBJ1-2, with D perhaps TRBD1 (5 bases). CDR1 is SGHRS and CDR2 is YFSETQ in the germline V gene. The V end was cut by 0 bases, the J end by 8 bases, with 14 bases between. This CDR3 is 14 amino acids long.

This clonotype occurred many times. The V call is TRBV5-1, the J call TRBJ2-7; no clear D. Trimming left V 5 bases short and J 2 bases short, with 14 bases between. CDR1 and CDR2 from the germline V gene are SGHRS and YFSETQ. This CDR3 has 14 amino acids. The CDR3 loop is CASSTAGQAYEQYF. CDR3 bases: TGCGCCAGCAGTACTGCCGGGCAGGCCTACGAGCAGTACTTC. The full variable domain, completed using reference TRBV5-1 and TRBJ2-7, is KAGVTQTPRYLIKTRGQQVTLSCSPISGHRSVSWYQQTPGQGLQFLFEYFSETQRNKGNFPGRFSGRQFSNSRSEMNVSTLELGDSALYLCASSTAGQAYEQYFGPGTRLTVT.

This clonotype has a count of ten or more. In DNA form, the CDR3 reads TGTGCCAGCAGCTGGTCAACAGGAAAATTTGGGAACACCATATATTTT. As protein: CASSWSTGKFGNTIYF. The V call is TRBV7-9, the J call TRBJ1-3, with D maybe TRBD1 (5 bases). The CDR3 consists of 16 residues. Germline CDR1 and CDR2: SEHNR and FQNEAQ (reference sequence). Trimming removed 4 bases from V and 7 bases from J, with 20 bases in between. Based on the CDR3 plus reference TRBV7-9 and TRBJ1-3, the full variable domain is DTGVSQNPRHKITKRGQNVTFRCDPISEHNRLYWYRQTLGQGPEFLTYFQNEAQLEKSRLLSDRFSAERPKGSFSTLEIQRTEQGDSAMYLCASSWSTGKFGNTIYFGEGSWLTVV.

This clonotype was detected ten times or more. This sequence joins TRBV20-1 and TRBJ2-5; 9 bases align to TRBD1. Germline values: CDR1 DFQATT, CDR2 SNEGSKA (reference sequence). After removal of 6 bases from V and 5 bases from J, the junction contained 7 bases not matched to a gene. The CDR3 extends over 13 amino acids. The chain's CDR3 is CSAGDRATETQYF. Here the CDR3 DNA reads TGCAGTGCAGGGGACAGGGCCACGGAGACCCAGTACTTC.

This clonotype was seen only a few times. This chain links TRBV5-1 with TRBJ2-7; D might be TRBD2 (6 bases). The CDR3 is 15 amino acids. V lost 4 bases to trimming and J lost 4 bases, with 18 bases between them. The germline gives CDR1 SGHRS, CDR2 YFSETQ. CDR3 loop: CASSPSAGIVYEQYF. The CDR3 DNA follows: TGCGCCAGCAGCCCTTCGGCGGGGATCGTTTACGAGCAGTACTTC.

This clonotype was seen repeatedly, ten times or more. V is TRBV29-1 and J is TRBJ2-4; D is possibly TRBD2 (6 bases). This CDR3 is built from 14 residues. V was shortened by 4 bases and J by 0 bases, with 10 bases between the two germline ends. CDR1 is SQVTM and CDR2 is ANQGSEA in the germline V gene. The CDR3 coding sequence is TGCAGCGTTGGGGGGGACCTAGCCAAAAACATTCAGTACTTC. Translated: CSVGGDLAKNIQYF.

This clonotype was seen many times. The chain recombines TRBV29-1 with TRBJ2-3; maybe TRBD1 (6 bases). Between the trimmed V and J ends, which lost 4 bases and 2 bases, there was a span of 10 bases. Germline V gene lookup returns CDR1 SQVTM and CDR2 ANQGSEA. This CDR3 region has 13 residues. CDR3: CSVGQDPTDTQYF. In nucleotides, the CDR3 is TGCAGCGTTGGACAGGACCCCACAGATACGCAGTATTTT.

For this clonotype: This may be a read error: a much more frequent sequence differs by one nucleotide. The chain carries TRBV2 and TRBJ1-2; no firm D call. There are 12 residues in the CDR3. In germline, CDR1 is SNHLY, CDR2 FYNNEI. CDR3 protein: CVSIPSGYGYTF. CDR3 nucleotides: TGTGTCAGCATCCCAAGTGGTTATGGCTACACCTTC.

This clonotype was found many times. The J gene is TRBJ2-7, the V gene TRBV20-1, with D unclear. The CDR3 runs to 13 residues. The ends were cut back, 0 bases at V and 0 bases at J, with 6 bases in the middle. Germline V gene sequence: CDR1 DFQATT, CDR2 SNEGSKA (reference sequence). The CDR3 region has the DNA TGCAGTGCTAGAGATATGGTCTCCTACGAGCAGTACTTC. Translated: CSARDMVSYEQYF.

This clonotype was counted many times. This rearrangement joins TRBV12-5 to TRBJ2-2; no clear D. V lost 1 base and J 5 bases, leaving 5 bases between the germline ends. Germline V gene sequence: CDR1 LGHNT, CDR2 FRNRAP. This CDR3 is 13 amino acids long. CDR3 sequence: CASGLGRTGELFF. The CDR3 DNA reads TGTGCTAGTGGTTTGGGGCGGACCGGGGAGCTGTTTTTT. Using reference TRBV12-5 and TRBJ2-2 for the parts outside the CDR3, the full variable domain is DARVTQTPRHKVTEMGQEVTMRCQPILGHNTVFWYRQTMMQGLELLAYFRNRAPLDDSGMPKDRFSAEMPDATLATLKIQPSEPRDSAVYFCASGLGRTGELFFGEGSRLTVL.

The CDR3 DNA is TGCAGTGCTAGAGATCGAGCAGGGACCGGGAACACTGAAGCTTTCTTT. It is translated as CSARDRAGTGNTEAFF. The chain employs TRBV20-1 and TRBJ1-1; D may be TRBD1 (5 bases). CDR3 length: 16 amino acids. Germline loops: CDR1 DFQATT, CDR2 SNEGSKA (reference sequence). The ends were cut back, 0 bases at V and 1 base at J, with 15 bases in the middle.

In its sample, this clonotype was seen many times. The chain is built from TRBV12-3 or TRBV12-4 and TRBJ2-3; D remains ambiguous. The CDR3 consists of 13 residues. V was cut by 6 bases and J by 6 bases, with 13 bases left in between. In DNA form, the CDR3 reads TGTGCCAGCAGGACGGACGGACGGGATACGCAGTATTTT. It yields the protein CASRTDGRDTQYF.